The source of this TCR beta chain is a study of cytomegalovirus exposure and HLA in healthy donors. Study-level points and caveats: With high specificity and sensitivity, the classifier reportedly diagnosed cytomegalovirus status. Most sequenced TCRs were rare (though some public TCRs occurred in many donors).

Remarks on this clone: What it binds is not known.

The PCR ran on 60 Vbeta and 13 Jbeta primers. The protocol was immunoSEQ multiplex PCR, while the TCRdb copy is restricted to in-frame clones and leaves out a portion. This sample has approximately 150,000 clones; about 70% occur once, and the top ten carry around 4.3%. In germline, CDR1 is SGHTA, CDR2 FQGTGA. This CDR3 has 15 residues. With V trimmed by 0 bases and J by 6 bases, 5 bases remained unmatched. This clonotype originated in a young woman in good health and CMV-seropositive. The chain carries TRBV7-3 and TRBJ2-5; 9 nucleotides align to TRBD1. Source material: PBMCs. As DNA, the CDR3 is TGTGCCAGCAGCTTAACCGGGACAGGGTTTAAGACCCAGTACTTC. Protein product: CASSLTGTGFKTQYF. Together with reference TRBV7-3 and TRBJ2-5, the CDR3 gives the full variable domain: GAGVSQTPSNKVTEKGKYVELRCDPISGHTALYWYRQSLGQGPEFLIYFQGTGAADDSGLPNDRFFAVRPEGSVSTLKIQRTERGDSAVYLCASSLTGTGFKTQYFGPGTRLLVL.